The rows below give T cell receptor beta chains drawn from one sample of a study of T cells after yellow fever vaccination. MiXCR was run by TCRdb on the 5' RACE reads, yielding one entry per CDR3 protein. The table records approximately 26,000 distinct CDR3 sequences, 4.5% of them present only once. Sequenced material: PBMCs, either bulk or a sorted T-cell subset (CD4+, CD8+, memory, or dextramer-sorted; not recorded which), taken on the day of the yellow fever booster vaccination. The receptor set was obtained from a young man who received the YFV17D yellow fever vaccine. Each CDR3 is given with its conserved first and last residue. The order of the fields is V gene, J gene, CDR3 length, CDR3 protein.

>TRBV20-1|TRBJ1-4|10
CSARREKLFF
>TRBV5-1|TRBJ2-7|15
CASSLGGQGALEQYF
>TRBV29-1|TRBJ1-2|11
CSGGTGHGYTF
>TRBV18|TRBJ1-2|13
CASSQEGVYGYTF
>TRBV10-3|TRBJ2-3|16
CAISESPAGLTDTQYF
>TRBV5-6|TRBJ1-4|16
CASSLVGRDTNEKLFF
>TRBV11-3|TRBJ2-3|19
CASSSTDPSGVSSTDTQYF
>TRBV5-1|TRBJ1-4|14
CASSSGTGVEKLIF
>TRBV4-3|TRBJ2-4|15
CASSQDGGGSGPQYF
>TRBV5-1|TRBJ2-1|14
CASSTGQGAGEQFF
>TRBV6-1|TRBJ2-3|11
CASSDWDTQYF
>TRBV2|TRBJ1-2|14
CASIFQGQYYGYTF
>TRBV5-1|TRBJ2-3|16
CASSLQTSGGSDTQYF
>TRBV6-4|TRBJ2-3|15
CASSDSTSGGDTQYF
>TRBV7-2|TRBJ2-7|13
CASTPGSTYEQYF
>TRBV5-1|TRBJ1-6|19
CASSSAGTLTSSYNSPLHF
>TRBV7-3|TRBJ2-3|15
CASSPTGTGINTQYF